Listed below are T cell receptor beta chains from one sample, sequenced in a study of cytomegalovirus exposure and HLA in healthy donors. The data were produced by immunoSEQ multiplex PCR, yet TCRdb's version contains in-frame clones alone and is incomplete. The sample comprises approximately 160,000 clones, about 81% of which are singletons, and about 1.6% rests with the top ten. Sequencing used PBMCs. Receptor source: a girl aged 5 to 17 in good health and CMV-seropositive. Each CDR3 is given with its conserved first and last residue. D genes are given only for firm matches. A row's size may be missing; if present it is once, few, many or a size class.

D	J	V	size	DNA	CDR3
.	TRBJ2-7	TRBV25-1	.	TGTGCCAGCAGCGACAGGTCCTCCTACGAGCAGTACTTC	CASSDRSSYEQYF
.	TRBJ1-1	TRBV28	.	TGTGCCAGCAGTTTAAACACCCCAAACACTGAAGCTTTCTTT	CASSLNTPNTEAFF
.	TRBJ1-2	TRBV10-1	once	TGCGCCAGCTGGTCGGCGGATTCCGGCTACACCTTC	CASWSADSGYTF
TRBD1	TRBJ2-1	TRBV6-4	.	TGTGCCAGCAGTGACTCGGACAGGGGCCCCAAGGAGCAGTTCTTC	CASSDSDRGPKEQFF
.	TRBJ1-1	TRBV29-1	.	TGCAGCGTTGTTCCATCAAACATCCTGAACACTGAAGCTTTCTTT	CSVVPSNILNTEAFF
.	TRBJ1-3	TRBV6-5	.	TGTGCCAGCACCCGGGGAGCCCCTGGAAACACCATATATTTT	CASTRGAPGNTIYF
.	TRBJ2-1	TRBV7-2	.	TGTGCCAGCAGCTTATACAGCCGCGTCAATGAGCAGTTCTTC	CASSLYSRVNEQFF
.	TRBJ1-5	TRBV4-1	.	TGCGCCAGCAGCCAAGTTGGGGGGTTCCAGCCCCAGCATTTT	CASSQVGGFQPQHF
.	TRBJ1-2	TRBV28	.	TGTGCCAGCAGTTTATACCCGGACTATAACTATGGCTACACCTTC	CASSLYPDYNYGYTF
.	TRBJ1-1	TRBV7-2	.	TGTGCCAGCAGCACAATCGGGAGTCAGATCGCTGAAGCTTTCTTT	CASSTIGSQIAEAFF